These T cell receptor beta chains were read from a single sample in a study of blood T cell repertoires in COVID-19. Using immunoSEQ multiplex PCR, the repertoire was profiled, and TCRdb retains in-frame clones only, with some absent. This sample yields approximately 190,000 clones, of which about 83% are seen a single time; 4% to 6% belongs to the top ten. The sample comprised peripheral blood. Source of these receptors: a woman aged 70-85 years with active or convalescent COVID-19. CDR3s include the opening cysteine and the closing phenylalanine or tryptophan. A D gene is named only where the DNA matches it firmly. Expanded clones are given a class, and other clones once, few, many or no size at all.

v_gene: TRBV11-3
d_gene: TRBD1
abundance: NA
j_gene: TRBJ2-1
CDR3aa: CASSPWTGADNEQFF
CDR3nt: TGTGCCAGCAGCCCCTGGACAGGAGCTGACAATGAGCAGTTCTTC

v_gene: TRBV9
d_gene: TRBD1
abundance: NA
j_gene: TRBJ2-3
CDR3aa: CASSEAGQGTGTRTDTQYF
CDR3nt: TGTGCCAGCAGCGAGGCGGGACAGGGGACCGGGACTAGAACAGATACGCAGTATTTT

v_gene: TRBV30
d_gene: TRBD1
abundance: NA
j_gene: TRBJ1-2
CDR3aa: CAWSVGQGASGYTF
CDR3nt: TGTGCCTGGAGTGTGGGACAGGGGGCGAGCGGCTACACCTTC

v_gene: TRBV19
d_gene: NA
abundance: NA
j_gene: TRBJ1-1
CDR3aa: CASSIRAWNTEAFF
CDR3nt: TGTGCCAGTAGTATAAGAGCTTGGAACACTGAAGCTTTCTTT

v_gene: TRBV13
d_gene: TRBD2
abundance: NA
j_gene: TRBJ2-5
CDR3aa: CASSYAGVSGRETQYF
CDR3nt: TGTGCCAGCAGCTACGCGGGAGTCTCCGGGCGAGAGACCCAGTACTTC

v_gene: TRBV5-1
d_gene: TRBD2
abundance: NA
j_gene: TRBJ2-5
CDR3aa: CASSLGPSGLNQETQYF
CDR3nt: TGCGCCAGCAGCTTGGGGCCTAGCGGGCTGAACCAAGAGACCCAGTACTTC

v_gene: TRBV5-1
d_gene: NA
abundance: NA
j_gene: TRBJ2-7
CDR3aa: CASSQGIVWTKGEQYF
CDR3nt: TGCGCCAGCAGCCAGGGAATCGTGTGGACTAAAGGGGAGCAGTACTTC

v_gene: TRBV4-1
d_gene: NA
abundance: NA
j_gene: TRBJ1-3
CDR3aa: CASSQEAGGNTIYF
CDR3nt: TGCGCCAGCAGCCAAGAGGCAGGAGGAAACACCATATATTTT

v_gene: TRBV28
d_gene: TRBD1
abundance: NA
j_gene: TRBJ2-7
CDR3aa: CASSSSQGARLVYF
CDR3nt: TGTGCCAGCAGTTCTTCTCAGGGGGCACGCTTAGTGTACTTC

v_gene: TRBV3-1/TRBV3-2
d_gene: NA
abundance: medium-sized
j_gene: TRBJ1-3
CDR3aa: CASSHLGGGSGNTIYF
CDR3nt: TGTGCCAGCAGCCACCTCGGCGGAGGTTCAGGAAACACCATATATTTT

v_gene: TRBV7-9
d_gene: TRBD1
abundance: many
j_gene: TRBJ1-2
CDR3aa: CASSPRTGGRYGYTF
CDR3nt: TGTGCCAGCAGCCCGAGGACAGGGGGCCGCTATGGCTACACCTTC

v_gene: TRBV24-1
d_gene: NA
abundance: NA
j_gene: TRBJ2-3
CDR3aa: CATSDPLGGTASTDTQYF
CDR3nt: TGTGCCACCAGTGATCCCCTTGGCGGGACGGCTAGCACAGATACGCAGTATTTT

v_gene: TRBV6-5
d_gene: TRBD2
abundance: NA
j_gene: TRBJ2-7
CDR3aa: CASSYRTSGSIEQYF
CDR3nt: TGTGCCAGCAGTTACAGGACTAGCGGGAGTATCGAGCAGTACTTC

v_gene: TRBV18
d_gene: NA
abundance: NA
j_gene: TRBJ2-5
CDR3aa: CASSPSGETQYF
CDR3nt: TGTGCCAGCTCACCATCCGGTGAGACCCAGTACTTC

v_gene: TRBV5-1
d_gene: TRBD2
abundance: NA
j_gene: TRBJ2-1
CDR3aa: CASSLEASGMGEQFF
CDR3nt: TGCGCCAGCAGCTTGGAAGCTAGCGGGATGGGTGAGCAGTTCTTC

v_gene: TRBV7-9
d_gene: TRBD1
abundance: NA
j_gene: TRBJ2-5
CDR3aa: CASSDRGLETQYF
CDR3nt: TGTGCCAGCAGCGACAGGGGTTTGGAGACCCAGTACTTC

v_gene: TRBV28
d_gene: NA
abundance: NA
j_gene: TRBJ2-7
CDR3aa: CASLGPSPLEPKGISSYEQYF
CDR3nt: TGTGCCAGCTTGGGGCCCTCTCCTCTTGAACCCAAGGGGATCAGCAGCTACGAGCAGTACTTC

v_gene: TRBV28
d_gene: NA
abundance: NA
j_gene: TRBJ2-1
CDR3aa: CASSLNRVPTNEQFF
CDR3nt: TGTGCCAGCAGCCTAAACAGGGTGCCCACCAATGAGCAGTTCTTC

v_gene: TRBV7-2
d_gene: NA
abundance: once
j_gene: TRBJ2-2
CDR3aa: CASSLRRPTGELFF
CDR3nt: TGTGCCAGCAGCTTAAGGAGACCCACCGGGGAGCTGTTTTTT

v_gene: TRBV6-2/TRBV6-3
d_gene: TRBD1
abundance: few
j_gene: TRBJ1-2
CDR3aa: CASSEDREYGYTF
CDR3nt: TGTGCCAGCAGTGAGGACAGGGAGTATGGCTACACCTTC

v_gene: TRBV3-1/TRBV3-2
d_gene: NA
abundance: NA
j_gene: TRBJ1-1
CDR3aa: CASSRTGWVNTEAFF
CDR3nt: TGTGCCAGCAGCCGCACAGGTTGGGTGAACACTGAAGCTTTCTTT

v_gene: TRBV18
d_gene: NA
abundance: NA
j_gene: TRBJ2-7
CDR3aa: CASSPVGTDGFEQYF
CDR3nt: TGTGCCAGCTCACCAGTTGGGACTGATGGATTCGAGCAGTACTTC

v_gene: TRBV5-1
d_gene: TRBD2
abundance: NA
j_gene: TRBJ2-2
CDR3aa: CASSLTSGRPGELFF
CDR3nt: TGCGCCAGCAGCTTGACTAGCGGGAGGCCCGGGGAGCTGTTTTTT

v_gene: TRBV6-5
d_gene: TRBD2
abundance: once
j_gene: TRBJ2-5
CDR3aa: CASSYVSGGTQYF
CDR3nt: TGTGCCAGCAGTTACGTCTCGGGAGGGACCCAGTACTTC

v_gene: TRBV3-1/TRBV3-2
d_gene: TRBD1
abundance: NA
j_gene: TRBJ1-5
CDR3aa: CASSQDWTGNQPQHF
CDR3nt: TGTGCCAGCAGCCAAGATTGGACAGGGAATCAGCCCCAGCATTTT

v_gene: TRBV9
d_gene: TRBD1
abundance: NA
j_gene: TRBJ2-3
CDR3aa: CASSPPTGGHTDTQYF
CDR3nt: TGTGCCAGCAGCCCCCCGACAGGGGGCCACACAGATACGCAGTATTTT

v_gene: TRBV5-4
d_gene: TRBD1
abundance: NA
j_gene: TRBJ2-7
CDR3aa: CASSSSVGQGSPEQYF
CDR3nt: TGTGCCAGCAGCTCCAGCGTGGGACAGGGATCCCCCGAGCAGTACTTC

v_gene: TRBV5-4
d_gene: NA
abundance: NA
j_gene: TRBJ2-7
CDR3aa: CASSLIGGATQEQYF
CDR3nt: TGTGCCAGCAGCTTGATAGGCGGGGCGACCCAGGAGCAGTACTTC

v_gene: TRBV5-1
d_gene: TRBD1
abundance: once
j_gene: TRBJ2-1
CDR3aa: CASSATTGQRGNEQFF
CDR3nt: TGCGCCAGCAGCGCCACGACAGGGCAGAGAGGCAATGAGCAGTTCTTC

v_gene: TRBV29-1
d_gene: TRBD1
abundance: NA
j_gene: TRBJ1-1
CDR3aa: CSAGQGGNTEAFF
CDR3nt: TGCAGCGCCGGACAGGGAGGGAACACTGAAGCTTTCTTT

v_gene: TRBV2
d_gene: TRBD2
abundance: NA
j_gene: TRBJ2-5
CDR3aa: CASSGTPGLAGYRYQETQYF
CDR3nt: TGTGCCAGCAGTGGAACTCCGGGACTAGCGGGATATAGGTACCAAGAGACCCAGTACTTC

v_gene: TRBV14
d_gene: NA
abundance: NA
j_gene: TRBJ2-1
CDR3aa: CASSPQGNNEQFF
CDR3nt: TGTGCCAGCAGTCCTCAGGGAAACAATGAGCAGTTCTTC

v_gene: TRBV28
d_gene: NA
abundance: NA
j_gene: TRBJ2-3
CDR3aa: CASSPSLDTQYF
CDR3nt: TGTGCCAGCAGCCCCTCCTTAGATACGCAGTATTTT

v_gene: TRBV7-9
d_gene: TRBD1
abundance: NA
j_gene: TRBJ1-2
CDR3aa: CASSHGTGQGYTF
CDR3nt: TGTGCCAGCAGTCACGGGACAGGGCAAGGCTACACCTTC

v_gene: TRBV6-5
d_gene: TRBD1
abundance: NA
j_gene: TRBJ1-5
CDR3aa: CASRLQGASNQPQHF
CDR3nt: TGTGCCAGCAGGCTACAGGGGGCAAGCAATCAGCCCCAGCATTTT

v_gene: TRBV2
d_gene: NA
abundance: many
j_gene: TRBJ2-1
CDR3aa: CASSGIGAYNEQFF
CDR3nt: TGTGCCAGCAGTGGGATCGGAGCCTACAATGAGCAGTTCTTC

v_gene: TRBV10-3
d_gene: TRBD2
abundance: NA
j_gene: TRBJ2-1
CDR3aa: CAISESRSPGGSFSYNEQFF
CDR3nt: TGTGCCATCAGTGAGTCGAGATCTCCCGGCGGGAGTTTCTCCTACAATGAGCAGTTCTTC

v_gene: TRBV7-9
d_gene: TRBD1
abundance: NA
j_gene: TRBJ2-7
CDR3aa: CASSSRDRDYEQYF
CDR3nt: TGTGCCAGCAGCTCTCGGGACAGAGACTACGAGCAGTACTTC

v_gene: TRBV19
d_gene: NA
abundance: NA
j_gene: TRBJ2-3
CDR3aa: CASRGGALTQYF
CDR3nt: TGTGCCAGTAGGGGAGGCGCTCTTACGCAGTATTTT

v_gene: TRBV2
d_gene: TRBD1
abundance: NA
j_gene: TRBJ1-2
CDR3aa: CASSGDSPPYGYTF
CDR3nt: TGTGCCAGCAGCGGGGACAGCCCGCCCTATGGCTACACCTTC

v_gene: TRBV6-6
d_gene: TRBD1
abundance: few
j_gene: TRBJ1-3
CDR3aa: CASSYPTGASGNTIYF
CDR3nt: TGTGCCAGCAGTTACCCTACAGGGGCCTCTGGAAACACCATATATTTT

v_gene: TRBV7-2
d_gene: TRBD2
abundance: few
j_gene: TRBJ2-7
CDR3aa: CASSKSPSGSKYEQYF
CDR3nt: TGTGCCAGCAGCAAGTCGCCTAGCGGGAGTAAGTACGAGCAGTACTTC

v_gene: TRBV28
d_gene: NA
abundance: NA
j_gene: TRBJ2-1
CDR3aa: CASRSTDRWNEQFF
CDR3nt: TGTGCCAGCAGGTCCACAGACCGATGGAATGAGCAGTTCTTC

v_gene: TRBV30
d_gene: TRBD1
abundance: NA
j_gene: TRBJ2-2
CDR3aa: CAWSVDRVTGELFF
CDR3nt: TGTGCCTGGAGTGTTGACAGGGTCACCGGGGAGCTGTTTTTT

v_gene: TRBV18
d_gene: TRBD1
abundance: NA
j_gene: TRBJ1-5
CDR3aa: CASSPQGQGVQGTQHF
CDR3nt: TGTGCCAGCTCACCACAGGGACAGGGGGTACAAGGGACCCAGCATTTT

v_gene: TRBV19
d_gene: TRBD1
abundance: NA
j_gene: TRBJ2-1
CDR3aa: CASSRGQGAVNNEQFF
CDR3nt: TGTGCCAGTAGCCGCGGACAGGGGGCGGTCAACAATGAGCAGTTCTTC

v_gene: TRBV6-5
d_gene: TRBD1
abundance: NA
j_gene: TRBJ2-2
CDR3aa: CASRRDRGKVGELFF
CDR3nt: TGTGCCAGCAGGCGGGACAGGGGGAAGGTTGGGGAGCTGTTTTTT

v_gene: TRBV20-1
d_gene: NA
abundance: NA
j_gene: TRBJ2-1
CDR3aa: CSLPIANEQFF
CDR3nt: TGCAGTCTACCGATCGCGAATGAGCAGTTCTTC

v_gene: TRBV6-5
d_gene: TRBD2
abundance: NA
j_gene: TRBJ2-5
CDR3aa: CASIGGIWDGETQYF
CDR3nt: TGTGCCAGTATCGGGGGGATATGGGATGGAGAGACCCAGTACTTC

v_gene: TRBV6-5
d_gene: TRBD1
abundance: NA
j_gene: TRBJ1-5
CDR3aa: CASSSSGGYNQPQHF
CDR3nt: TGTGCCAGCAGCTCCTCAGGGGGTTACAATCAGCCCCAGCATTTT

v_gene: TRBV15
d_gene: TRBD2
abundance: NA
j_gene: TRBJ2-1
CDR3aa: CATRGTSGNNEQFF
CDR3nt: TGTGCCACCAGAGGGACTAGCGGGAACAATGAGCAGTTCTTC

v_gene: TRBV12-3/TRBV12-4
d_gene: TRBD2
abundance: NA
j_gene: TRBJ2-1
CDR3aa: CASSNRLARQFF
CDR3nt: TGTGCCAGCAGTAACAGACTAGCGAGGCAGTTCTTC

v_gene: TRBV15
d_gene: NA
abundance: NA
j_gene: TRBJ1-4
CDR3aa: CATSRGVGPTNEKLFF
CDR3nt: TGTGCCACCAGCAGAGGCGTGGGGCCTACTAATGAAAAACTGTTTTTT

v_gene: TRBV7-2
d_gene: NA
abundance: NA
j_gene: TRBJ1-2
CDR3aa: CASSFRGFYGYTF
CDR3nt: TGTGCCAGCAGCTTCAGAGGATTCTATGGCTACACCTTC

v_gene: TRBV6-5
d_gene: NA
abundance: NA
j_gene: TRBJ1-3
CDR3aa: CASTARQGGGNTIYF
CDR3nt: TGTGCCAGCACCGCCCGGCAGGGCGGTGGAAACACCATATATTTT

v_gene: TRBV5-1
d_gene: NA
abundance: once
j_gene: TRBJ1-5
CDR3aa: CASSLGQGGQPQHF
CDR3nt: TGCGCCAGCAGCTTGGGCCAGGGCGGTCAGCCCCAGCATTTT

v_gene: TRBV27
d_gene: TRBD1
abundance: once
j_gene: TRBJ2-1
CDR3aa: CASSSPDRGYNEQFF
CDR3nt: TGTGCCAGCAGTTCACCCGACAGGGGCTACAATGAGCAGTTCTTC